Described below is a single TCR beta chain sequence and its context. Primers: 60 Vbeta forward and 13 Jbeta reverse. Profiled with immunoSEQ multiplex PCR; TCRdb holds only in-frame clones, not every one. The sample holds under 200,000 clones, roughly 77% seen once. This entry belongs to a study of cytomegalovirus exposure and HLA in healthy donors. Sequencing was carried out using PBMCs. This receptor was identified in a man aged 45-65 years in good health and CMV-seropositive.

The chain's CDR3 is CASSQDPLATRTQYF. In nucleotides, the CDR3 is TGCGCCAGCAGCCAAGATCCCCTAGCGACCAGGACCCAGTACTTC. The chain joins TRBV4-1 to TRBJ2-5; TRBD2 might be the D (6 bases). Per germline, CDR1 MGHRA and CDR2 YSYEKL. The length of the CDR3 is 15 residues. Trimming shortened V by 0 bases and J by 7 bases, and 15 bases separated the two germline ends.